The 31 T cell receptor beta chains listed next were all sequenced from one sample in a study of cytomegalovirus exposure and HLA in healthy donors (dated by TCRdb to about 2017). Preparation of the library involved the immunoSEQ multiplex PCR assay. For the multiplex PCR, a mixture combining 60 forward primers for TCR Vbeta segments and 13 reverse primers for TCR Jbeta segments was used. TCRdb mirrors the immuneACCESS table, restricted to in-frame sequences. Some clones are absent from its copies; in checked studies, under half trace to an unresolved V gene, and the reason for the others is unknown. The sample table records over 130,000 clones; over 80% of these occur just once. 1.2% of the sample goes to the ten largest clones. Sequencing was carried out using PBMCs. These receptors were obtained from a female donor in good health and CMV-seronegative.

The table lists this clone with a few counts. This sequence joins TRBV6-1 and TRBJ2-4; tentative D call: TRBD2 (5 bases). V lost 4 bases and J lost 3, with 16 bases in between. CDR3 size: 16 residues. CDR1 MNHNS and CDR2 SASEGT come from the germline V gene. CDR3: CASSVLVGDVKNIQYF. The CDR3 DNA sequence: TGTGCCAGCAGTGTACTAGTGGGAGACGTCAAAAACATTCAGTACTTC.

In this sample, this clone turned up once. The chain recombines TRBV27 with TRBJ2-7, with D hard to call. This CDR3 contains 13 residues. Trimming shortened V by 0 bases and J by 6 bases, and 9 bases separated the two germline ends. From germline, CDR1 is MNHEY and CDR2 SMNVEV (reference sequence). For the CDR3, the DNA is TGTGCCAGCAGTTTATCGATAGCAACCGAGCAGTACTTC. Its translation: CASSLSIATEQYF.

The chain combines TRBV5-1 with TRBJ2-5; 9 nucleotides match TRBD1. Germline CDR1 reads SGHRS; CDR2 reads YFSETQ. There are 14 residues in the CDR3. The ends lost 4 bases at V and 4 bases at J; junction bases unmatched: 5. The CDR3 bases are TGCGCCAGCAGCGCTATGACAGGGGGAGAGACCCAGTACTTC. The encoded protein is CASSAMTGGETQYF.

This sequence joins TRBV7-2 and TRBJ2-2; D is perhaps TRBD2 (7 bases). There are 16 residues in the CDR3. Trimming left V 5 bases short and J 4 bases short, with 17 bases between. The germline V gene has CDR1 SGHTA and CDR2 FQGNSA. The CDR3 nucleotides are TGTGCCAGCAGCCAGGGGCGGGGGCCCATCACCGGGGAGCTGTTTTTT. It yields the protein CASSQGRGPITGELFF.

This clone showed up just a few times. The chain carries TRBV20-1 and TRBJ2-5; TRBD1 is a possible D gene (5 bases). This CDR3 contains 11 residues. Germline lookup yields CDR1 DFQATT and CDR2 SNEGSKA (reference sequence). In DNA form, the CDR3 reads TGCAACCCAGGGTACCAAGAGACCCAGTACTTC. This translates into CNPGYQETQYF.

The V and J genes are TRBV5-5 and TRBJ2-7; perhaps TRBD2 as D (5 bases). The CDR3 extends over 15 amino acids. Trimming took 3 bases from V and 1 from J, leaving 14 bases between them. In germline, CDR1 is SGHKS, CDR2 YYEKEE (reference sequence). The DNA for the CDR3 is TGTGCCAGCAGCTGGAGCGGCTCCCCTTCCTACGAGCAGTACTTC. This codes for CASSWSGSPSYEQYF.

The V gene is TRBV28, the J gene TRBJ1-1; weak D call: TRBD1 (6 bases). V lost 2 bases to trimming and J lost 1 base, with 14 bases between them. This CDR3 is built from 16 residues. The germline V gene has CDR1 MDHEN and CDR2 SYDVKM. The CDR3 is CASSLPSTGGNTEAFF. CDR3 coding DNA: TGTGCCAGCAGTTTACCTTCGACAGGAGGGAACACTGAAGCTTTCTTT.

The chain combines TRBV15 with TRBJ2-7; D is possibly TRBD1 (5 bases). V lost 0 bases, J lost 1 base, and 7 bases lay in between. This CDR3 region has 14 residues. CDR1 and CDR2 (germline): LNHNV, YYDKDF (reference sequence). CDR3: CATSRDAGSYEQYF. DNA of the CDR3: TGTGCCACCAGCAGAGATGCAGGGTCCTACGAGCAGTACTTC.

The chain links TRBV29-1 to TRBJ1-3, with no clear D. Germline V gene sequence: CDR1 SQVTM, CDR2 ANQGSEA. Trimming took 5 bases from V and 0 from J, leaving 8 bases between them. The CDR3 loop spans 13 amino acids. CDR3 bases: TGCAGCGTTCCGGTCGACTCTGGAAACACCATATATTTT. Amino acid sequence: CSVPVDSGNTIYF.

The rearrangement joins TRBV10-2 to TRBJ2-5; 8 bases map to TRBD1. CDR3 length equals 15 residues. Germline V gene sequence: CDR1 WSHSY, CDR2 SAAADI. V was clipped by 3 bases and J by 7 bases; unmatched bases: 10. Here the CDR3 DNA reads TGCGCCAGCAGTGACGCGACAGGGGCCGAAGTGACCCAGTACTTC. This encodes CASSDATGAEVTQYF.

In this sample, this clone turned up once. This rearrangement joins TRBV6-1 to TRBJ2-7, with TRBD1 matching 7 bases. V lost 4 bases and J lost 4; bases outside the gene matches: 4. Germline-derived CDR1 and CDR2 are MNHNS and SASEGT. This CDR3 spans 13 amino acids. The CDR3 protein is CASSVGQIYEQYF. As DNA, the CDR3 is TGTGCCAGCAGTGTGGGACAGATTTACGAGCAGTACTTC.

CDR3 region: CASTQTRGFSYEQYF. The CDR3 DNA reads as TGTGCCAGCACTCAAACGAGGGGGTTTAGTTACGAGCAGTACTTC. The chain links TRBV6-1 to TRBJ2-7; perhaps TRBD1 as D (6 bases). The germline CDR1 and CDR2 sequences are MNHNS and SASEGT. The CDR3 loop spans 15 amino acids. Trimming removed 7 bases at V and 4 bases at J, with 20 bases between.

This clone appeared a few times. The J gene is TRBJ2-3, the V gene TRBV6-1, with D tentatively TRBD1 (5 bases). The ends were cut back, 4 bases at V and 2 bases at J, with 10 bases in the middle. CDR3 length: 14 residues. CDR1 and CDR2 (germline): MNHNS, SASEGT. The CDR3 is CASSVGHFTDTQYF. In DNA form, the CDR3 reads TGTGCCAGCAGTGTTGGACACTTCACAGATACGCAGTATTTT.

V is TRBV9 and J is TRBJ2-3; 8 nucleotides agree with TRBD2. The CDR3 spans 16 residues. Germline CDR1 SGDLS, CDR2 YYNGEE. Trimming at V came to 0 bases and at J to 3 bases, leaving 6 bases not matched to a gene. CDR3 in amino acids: CASSVAGSGSTDTQYF. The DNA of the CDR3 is TGTGCCAGCAGCGTAGCTGGAAGCGGGAGTACAGATACGCAGTATTTT.

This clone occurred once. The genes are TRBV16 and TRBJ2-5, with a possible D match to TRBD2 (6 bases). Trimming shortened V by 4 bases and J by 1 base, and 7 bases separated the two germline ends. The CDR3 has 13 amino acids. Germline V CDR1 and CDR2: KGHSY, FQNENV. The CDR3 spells CASSRDFQETQYF. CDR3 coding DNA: TGTGCCAGCAGCCGGGACTTCCAAGAGACCCAGTACTTC.

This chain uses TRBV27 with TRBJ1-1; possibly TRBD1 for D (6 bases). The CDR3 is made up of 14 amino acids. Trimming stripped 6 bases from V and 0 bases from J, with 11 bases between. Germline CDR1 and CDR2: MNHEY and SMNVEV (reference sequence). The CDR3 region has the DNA TGTGCCAGCAGCGAGACAGGTATGAACACTGAAGCTTTCTTT. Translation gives CASSETGMNTEAFF.

CDR3 sequence: CANGSPGETQYF. For the CDR3, the DNA is TGTGCCAACGGGTCCCCGGGGGAGACCCAGTACTTC. The rearrangement joins TRBV2 to TRBJ2-5; D is possibly TRBD2 (5 bases). The CDR3 is 12 residues long. V was trimmed by 10 bases and J by 5 bases, leaving 14 bases between them. From germline, CDR1 is SNHLY and CDR2 FYNNEI. Supplemented by reference TRBV2 and TRBJ2-5, the full variable domain reads EPEVTQTPSHQVTQMGQEVILRCVPISNHLYFYWYRQILGQKVEFLVSFYNNEISEKSEIFDDQFSVERPDGSNFTLKIRSTKLEDSAMYFCANGSPGETQYFGPGTRLLVL.

CDR3 DNA: TGTGCCAGCAGAACCCCGCGGATAGCGGGGTCCACAGATACGCAGTATTTT. Amino acid sequence: CASRTPRIAGSTDTQYF. The chain recombines TRBV5-6 with TRBJ2-3; 8 nucleotides agree with TRBD2. Trimming cost V 5 bases and J 2 bases; bases outside gene matches: 13. Germline V gene lookup returns CDR1 SGHDT and CDR2 YYEEEE. The length of the CDR3 is 17 residues.

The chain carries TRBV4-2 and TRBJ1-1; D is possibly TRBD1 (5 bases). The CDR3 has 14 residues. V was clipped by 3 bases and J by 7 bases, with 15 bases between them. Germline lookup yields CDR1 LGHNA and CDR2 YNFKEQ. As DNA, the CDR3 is TGTGCCAGCAGCCAGCCCAAGGGGTTGGATGAAGCTTTCTTT. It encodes CASSQPKGLDEAFF.

The chain's CDR3 is CASRDYAGEQYF. DNA for the CDR3: TGTGCCAGCAGGGACTACGCTGGAGAGCAGTACTTC. The V call is TRBV6-1, the J call TRBJ2-7; maybe TRBD2 (6 bases). The CDR3 loop spans 12 amino acids. Per the germline V gene, CDR1 is MNHNS and CDR2 is SASEGT. V shed 6 bases and J shed 7 bases, with 13 bases lying between them.

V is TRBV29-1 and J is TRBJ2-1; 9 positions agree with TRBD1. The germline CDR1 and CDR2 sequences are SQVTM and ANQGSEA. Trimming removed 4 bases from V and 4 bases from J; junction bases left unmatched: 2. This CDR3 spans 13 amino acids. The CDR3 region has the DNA TGCAGCGTTGGGGGACAGGGATACAATGAGCAGTTCTTC. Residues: CSVGGQGYNEQFF.

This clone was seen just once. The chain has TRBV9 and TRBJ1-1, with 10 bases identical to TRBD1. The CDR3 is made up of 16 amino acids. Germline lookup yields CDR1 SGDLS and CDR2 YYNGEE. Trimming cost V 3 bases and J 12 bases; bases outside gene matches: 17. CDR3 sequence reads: CASSAQSGQGLLRPFF. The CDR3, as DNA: TGTGCCAGCAGCGCCCAATCGGGACAGGGGCTACTCCGACCTTTCTTT.

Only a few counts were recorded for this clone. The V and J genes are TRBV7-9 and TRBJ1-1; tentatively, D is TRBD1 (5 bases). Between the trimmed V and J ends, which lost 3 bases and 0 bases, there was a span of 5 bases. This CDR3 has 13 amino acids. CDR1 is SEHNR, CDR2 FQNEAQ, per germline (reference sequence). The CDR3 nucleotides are TGTGCCAGCAGCTTGGACATGAACACTGAAGCTTTCTTT. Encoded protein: CASSLDMNTEAFF.

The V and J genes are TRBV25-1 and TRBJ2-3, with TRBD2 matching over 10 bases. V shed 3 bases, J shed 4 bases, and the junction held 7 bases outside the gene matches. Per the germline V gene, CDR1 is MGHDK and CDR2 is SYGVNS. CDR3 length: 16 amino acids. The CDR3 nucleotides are TGTGCCAGCAGTGAGGCTAGCGGGAGATTGGCAGATACGCAGTATTTT. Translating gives CASSEASGRLADTQYF.

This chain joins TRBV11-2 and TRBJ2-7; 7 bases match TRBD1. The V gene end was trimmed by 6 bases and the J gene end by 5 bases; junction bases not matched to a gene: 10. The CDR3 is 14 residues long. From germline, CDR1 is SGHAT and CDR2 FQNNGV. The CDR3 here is CASRQMLGGNEQYF. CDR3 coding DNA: TGTGCCAGCAGACAAATGCTAGGGGGCAACGAGCAGTACTTC.

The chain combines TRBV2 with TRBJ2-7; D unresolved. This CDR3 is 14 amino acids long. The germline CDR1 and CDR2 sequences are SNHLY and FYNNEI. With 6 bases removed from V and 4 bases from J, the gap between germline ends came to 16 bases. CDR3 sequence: CASSRNIGNYEQYF. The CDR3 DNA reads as TGTGCCAGCAGCAGGAATATTGGAAATTACGAGCAGTACTTC.

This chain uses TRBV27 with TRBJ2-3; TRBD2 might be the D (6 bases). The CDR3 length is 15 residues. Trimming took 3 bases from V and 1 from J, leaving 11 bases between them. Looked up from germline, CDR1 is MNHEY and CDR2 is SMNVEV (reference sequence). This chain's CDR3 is CASSLTSLGTDTQYF. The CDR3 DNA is TGTGCCAGCAGTTTGACTAGTTTGGGCACAGATACGCAGTATTTT.

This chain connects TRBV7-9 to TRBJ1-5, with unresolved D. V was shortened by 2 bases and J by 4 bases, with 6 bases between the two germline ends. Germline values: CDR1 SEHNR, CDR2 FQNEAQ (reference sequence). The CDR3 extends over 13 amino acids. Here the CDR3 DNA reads TGTGCCAGCAGCTTACAAGAGAATCAGCCCCAGCATTTT. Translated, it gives CASSLQENQPQHF.

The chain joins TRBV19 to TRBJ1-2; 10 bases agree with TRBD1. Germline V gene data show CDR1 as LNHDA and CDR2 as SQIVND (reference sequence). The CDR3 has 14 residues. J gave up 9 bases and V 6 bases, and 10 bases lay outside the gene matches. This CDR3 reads CASSTGTGENRYTF. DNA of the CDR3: TGTGCCAGTAGCACCGGGACAGGGGAGAATCGCTACACCTTC.

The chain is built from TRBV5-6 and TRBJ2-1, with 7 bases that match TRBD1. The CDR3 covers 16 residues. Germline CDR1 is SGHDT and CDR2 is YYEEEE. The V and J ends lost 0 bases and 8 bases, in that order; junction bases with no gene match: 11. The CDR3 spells CASSLGARGFNDEQFF. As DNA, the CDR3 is TGTGCCAGCAGCTTGGGGGCCAGGGGGTTTAACGATGAGCAGTTCTTC.

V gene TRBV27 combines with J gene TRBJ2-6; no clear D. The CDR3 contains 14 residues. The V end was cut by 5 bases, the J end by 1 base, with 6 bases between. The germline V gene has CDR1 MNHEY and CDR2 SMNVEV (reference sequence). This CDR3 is CASSLRSGANVLTF. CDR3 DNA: TGTGCCAGCAGTCTCCGTTCTGGGGCCAACGTCCTGACTTTC.